The source of this TCR beta chain is a study of liver allograft versus peripheral blood T cells (dated by TCRdb to 2020 to 2021). About the investigation overall: In liver transplant recipients, the study looked at T cell receptor repertoires in the peripheral blood and set them against the repertoires found within the transplanted livers. The paper's findings and limits, for the study overall: T cell receptor repertoires inside liver allografts were reported to be different from the repertoires detected in peripheral blood.

The CDR1 and CDR2 encoded by the germline V gene are ENHRY and SYGVKD. The CDR3 goes from the cysteine to the phenylalanine over 13 residues. Just the 39-base CDR3 DNA is kept, in frame starting at base 1. At the junction V is shortened by 4 bases and J by 3 bases, with 9 bases in between. Reads for this sample came from an Illumina MiSeq. TCRdb ran its own pipeline on the public reads, namely fastp trimming at Q25 and MiXCR clone calling, and kept in-frame beta chains. All rows with the same CDR3 protein become a single entry with the most common DNA and genes. The sample includes thousands of distinct CDR3 sequences, with roughly 15% observed a single time. The ten largest clones represent over 40% of the sample. Judged by its sample share, this clonotype qualifies as medium-sized (0.01 to 0.1%). Its antigen remains unidentified. Qualities for individual bases were not recorded, and no much larger clone is one base off.

This receptor was identified in a human patient who had a liver transplant. After transplantation, some T cells may belong to the graft donor instead of the recipient. The chain is made from TRBV10-3 and TRBJ1-1; TRBD1 might be the D gene, on 5 matching bases. CDR3 sequence: CAISVGGYTEAFF. The DNA reads as follows: TGTGCCATCAGTGTTGGGGGGTACACTGAAGCTTTCTTT.